Listed below are T cell receptor beta chains from one sample, sequenced in a study of identical twins. TCRdb redid the calling of the 5' RACE reads with MiXCR, one entry per CDR3 protein. The sample yields about 300,000 distinct CDR3 sequences, 12% seen once. A further study also used this sample, focusing on yellow fever vaccine responses in identical twins.

The sample comprised CD8+ T cells sorted from blood. The receptors shown here come from a woman aged 18-29 years in good health. The CDR3 runs from the conserved cysteine through the conserved F or W. The order of the fields is V gene, D gene, clone size, J gene, CDR3 protein, CDR3 DNA. D genes are given only for firm matches. Only some rows state a clone size, as once, few, many or a class for expanded clones.

TRBV27	NA	few	TRBJ2-3	CASSLLLGGPDTQYF	TGTGCCAGCTCTCTCCTTCTTGGAGGGCCGGATACGCAGTATTTT
TRBV5-1	NA	few	TRBJ2-1	CASSLGSVSASSYNEQFF	TGCGCCAGCAGCTTGGGTAGCGTCTCCGCCAGCTCCTACAATGAGCAGTTCTTC
TRBV12-3/TRBV12-4	NA	many	TRBJ2-1	CASSFTPGAGFF	TGTGCCAGCAGTTTCACTCCGGGGGCGGGGTTCTTC
TRBV20-1	TRBD2	NA	TRBJ2-1	CCAALPPGLALNEQFF	TGCTGTGCTGCCCTGCCGCCGGGACTAGCGTTAAATGAGCAGTTCTTC
TRBV19	NA	NA	TRBJ2-3	CASSISRESTDTQYF	TGTGCCAGTAGTATTTCCAGGGAAAGCACAGATACGCAGTATTTT
TRBV13	TRBD2	NA	TRBJ2-3	CASSLGSGDSTDTQYF	TGTGCCAGCAGCTTAGGTAGCGGGGATAGCACAGATACGCAGTATTTT
TRBV5-1	NA	few	TRBJ2-2	CASSLMGNGELFF	TGCGCCAGCAGCTTGATGGGGAACGGGGAGCTGTTTTTT
TRBV11-2	NA	few	TRBJ1-5	CASSSGPGQFNQPQHF	TGTGCCAGCAGCTCAGGCCCCGGCCAGTTCAATCAGCCCCAGCATTTT
TRBV19	TRBD2	NA	TRBJ2-1	CASSPLSGIAVNEQFF	TGTGCCAGTAGTCCCCTTAGCGGGATAGCGGTTAATGAGCAGTTCTTC
TRBV3-1	TRBD2	NA	TRBJ2-2	CASSQDREGTNTGELFF	TGTGCCAGCAGCCAAGATAGGGAGGGGACGAACACCGGGGAGCTGTTTTTT
TRBV6-1	TRBD2	few	TRBJ2-2	CACGEAGGTGELFF	TGTGCCTGTGGGGAGGCGGGGGGGACCGGGGAGCTGTTTTTT
TRBV5-6	NA	NA	TRBJ2-1	CASSLFFNEQFF	TGTGCCAGCAGCTTGTTTTTTAATGAGCAGTTCTTC
TRBV27	NA	many	TRBJ2-1	CASSVTRELLVNEQFF	TGTGCCAGCAGTGTTACCCGGGAGTTACTAGTCAATGAGCAGTTCTTC
TRBV6-1	TRBD1	many	TRBJ1-1	CASSEAVRTGGTEAFF	TGTGCCAGCAGTGAAGCTGTTCGGACAGGGGGCACTGAAGCTTTCTTT
TRBV7-9	TRBD2	many	TRBJ2-5	CASTTSGQETQYF	TGTGCCAGCACGACTAGCGGCCAAGAGACCCAGTACTTC
TRBV4-1	NA	many	TRBJ1-2	CASSQVPQADYGYTF	TGCGCCAGCAGCCAGGTACCGCAGGCAGACTATGGCTACACCTTC
TRBV20-1	TRBD1	NA	TRBJ2-5	CSATHGTGVWETQYF	TGCAGTGCTACCCACGGGACAGGGGTTTGGGAGACCCAGTACTTC
TRBV12-5	NA	NA	TRBJ1-1	CASTGGWENTEAFF	TGTGCTAGTACGGGCGGGTGGGAGAACACTGAAGCTTTCTTT
TRBV14	NA	NA	TRBJ1-6	CASSQRGGGMSPLHF	TGTGCCAGCAGCCAACGCGGAGGGGGAATGTCACCCCTCCACTTT
TRBV29-1	NA	few	TRBJ2-1	CSVEHPNLNEQFF	TGCAGCGTTGAACACCCGAATCTGAATGAGCAGTTCTTC
TRBV21-1	NA	NA	TRBJ1-2	CASRDRKNYGYTF	TGTGCCAGCCGGGACAGAAAAAACTATGGCTACACCTTC
TRBV27	NA	NA	TRBJ1-1	CASSLNGAYTEAFF	TGTGCCAGCAGTTTAAACGGAGCTTACACTGAAGCTTTCTTT
TRBV6-1	TRBD1	few	TRBJ1-6	CASSKGQGHSPLHF	TGTGCCAGCAGTAAAGGACAGGGGCATTCACCCCTCCACTTT
TRBV27	NA	NA	TRBJ2-7	CASSTWDNSYEQYF	TGTGCCAGCAGCACCTGGGACAACTCCTACGAGCAGTACTTC
TRBV3-1	TRBD1	few	TRBJ1-6	CASSPRDRGWYNSPLHF	TGTGCCAGCAGCCCTAGGGACAGGGGCTGGTATAATTCACCCCTCCACTTT
TRBV2	NA	NA	TRBJ1-6	CASSVDAKGRTAISSPLHF	TGTGCCAGCAGTGTGGACGCTAAAGGCAGAACGGCTATAAGTTCACCCCTCCACTTT
TRBV14	TRBD2	NA	TRBJ2-1	CASSQITSGHNEQFF	TGTGCCAGCAGCCAGATAACTAGCGGGCACAATGAGCAGTTCTTC
TRBV7-8	NA	few	TRBJ1-6	CASSLASRQVNSPLHF	TGTGCCAGCAGCTTAGCTTCTCGGCAGGTGAATTCACCCCTCCACTTT
TRBV27	TRBD2	few	TRBJ2-1	CASSLSMGGGNYNEQFF	TGTGCCAGCAGTTTATCGATGGGCGGGGGAAACTACAATGAGCAGTTCTTC